These 28 T cell receptor beta chains originate from one sample sequenced in a study of blood T cell repertoires in COVID-19. Clones were sequenced by immunoSEQ multiplex PCR, and TCRdb holds only the in-frame ones, with some missing. The sample includes 130,000 to 150,000 clones, around 80% seen only once; the top ten take almost 6.5%. The specimen was peripheral blood. These receptors all come from a human donor in a cohort sampled during active COVID-19.

This chain links TRBV4-3 with TRBJ1-2, with D maybe TRBD1 (6 bases). Germline CDR1 is LGHNA and CDR2 is YSLEER. There are 17 residues in the CDR3. The ends were cut back, 0 bases at V and 4 bases at J, with 18 bases in the middle. CDR3 amino acids: CASSQERGGSFSYGYTF. The CDR3 coding sequence is TGCGCCAGCAGCCAAGAAAGGGGGGGTTCCTTCTCCTATGGCTACACCTTC.

The rearrangement uses TRBV4-3 and TRBJ2-2; 7 bases are a match to TRBD2. V lost 3 bases, J lost 0 bases, and 1 base stayed unmatched. Looked up from germline, CDR1 is LGHNA and CDR2 is YSLEER. The CDR3 length is 15 residues. CDR3: CASSQSGANTGELFF. Here the CDR3 DNA reads TGCGCCAGCAGCCAGAGCGGGGCGAACACCGGGGAGCTGTTTTTT.

This clone was detected a few times. This chain uses TRBV25-1 with TRBJ2-5; 11 bases line up with TRBD2. From germline, CDR1 is MGHDK and CDR2 SYGVNS. V was pared by 2 bases and J by 2 bases, with 4 bases of the junction left unmatched. This CDR3 is built from 16 residues. The CDR3 is CASSEGTSGLQETQYF. In DNA form, the CDR3 reads TGTGCCAGCAGTGAAGGGACTAGCGGACTGCAAGAGACCCAGTACTTC.

This rearrangement joins TRBV9 to TRBJ2-5, with D possibly being TRBD2 (6 bases). Germline CDR1 SGDLS, CDR2 YYNGEE. V lost 2 bases and J 2 bases, leaving 13 bases between the germline ends. The CDR3 sequence is 15 residues long. The CDR3 nucleotides are TGTGCCAGCAGCGTTGGGGGGTTGGGGCAAGAGACCCAGTACTTC. The encoded protein is CASSVGGLGQETQYF.

The gene calls are TRBV28 and TRBJ1-5; 9 nucleotides agree with TRBD1. Per the germline V gene, CDR1 is MDHEN and CDR2 is SYDVKM. V gave up 3 bases and J gave up 7 bases; unmatched junction bases: 7. The CDR3 length is 15 residues. CDR3 nucleotides: TGTGCCAGCAGTTTTGAGAGACAGGGGGGCCAGCCCCAGCATTTT. This sequence encodes CASSFERQGGQPQHF.

J is TRBJ1-4 and V is TRBV4-1; 7 bases agree with TRBD1. Germline loops: CDR1 MGHRA, CDR2 YSYEKL. This CDR3 region has 18 residues. V lost 4 bases and J lost 0; bases outside the gene matches: 11. Written as DNA, the CDR3 is TGCGCCAGCAGCCTTAGGGGGCAGAGGGGGGCAACTAATGAAAAACTGTTTTTT. It is translated as CASSLRGQRGATNEKLFF.

The V and J genes are TRBV6-6 and TRBJ1-4; no clear D gene. The V end was cut by 5 bases, the J end by 13 bases, with 17 bases between. The germline gives CDR1 MNHNY, CDR2 SVGAGI (reference sequence). The CDR3 is 13 residues long. The CDR3 region has the DNA TGTGCCAGCAGTCCGGCCCTAGTGTCGAGACTGTTTTTT. Translated, it gives CASSPALVSRLFF.

The chain combines TRBV10-3 with TRBJ1-6; 7 positions agree with TRBD1. The CDR3 covers 13 residues. Germline trimming cut 3 bases from V and 9 bases from J; bases unmatched to any gene: 2. Germline-derived CDR1 and CDR2 are ENHRY and SYGVKD. CDR3 sequence: CAISEQGSSPLHF. CDR3 nucleotides: TGTGCCATCAGTGAACAGGGGAGTTCACCCCTCCACTTT.

The chain is built from TRBV15 and TRBJ2-1; D remains unclear. Deletions cut 0 bases from V and 2 bases from J, with 14 bases between. Germline V gene data show CDR1 as LNHNV and CDR2 as YYDKDF (reference sequence). This CDR3 is built from 17 residues. The CDR3 sequence is CATSREEYKLAYNEQFF. CDR3 DNA sequence: TGTGCCACCAGCAGAGAGGAGTACAAACTCGCCTACAATGAGCAGTTCTTC.

This chain connects TRBV30 to TRBJ2-5, with TRBD2 as a possible D gene (5 bases). Trimming took off 4 bases at V and 5 bases at J, with 11 bases between the two ends. The CDR3 is made up of 12 amino acids. Germline CDR1 GTSNPN, CDR2 SVGIG (reference sequence). DNA for the CDR3: TGTGCCTGGAACACAAGGAGGGAGACCCAGTACTTC. This encodes CAWNTRRETQYF.

This clone was seen a handful of times. CDR3 coding DNA: TGTGCCAGCAGCTCCGACAGGGTGAAGTCACCCCTCCACTTT. Residues: CASSSDRVKSPLHF. The chain uses TRBV6-5 and TRBJ1-6; 7 bases line up with TRBD1. The length of the CDR3 is 14 residues. With V trimmed by 6 bases and J by 10 bases, 9 bases remained unmatched. Germline V gives CDR1 MNHEY, CDR2 SVGAGI.

The chain combines TRBV19 with TRBJ2-2; D is uncertain. Germline V gives CDR1 LNHDA, CDR2 SQIVND (reference sequence). The CDR3 contains 13 residues. The V gene lost 7 bases and the J gene lost 7 bases, with 13 bases spanning the gap. The CDR3 sequence: CASNGLDNGELFF. The CDR3 DNA follows: TGTGCCAGTAATGGTCTAGATAACGGGGAGCTGTTTTTT.

The chain recombines TRBV6-5 with TRBJ2-5, with 9 bases identical to TRBD1. Germline values: CDR1 MNHEY, CDR2 SVGAGI. The J segment lost 7 bases and the V segment lost 2 bases, leaving 8 bases of the junction unmatched. CDR3 size: 15 residues. CDR3 nucleotide sequence: TGTGCCAGCAGTTACGGGACAGGGACCGAAGGGACCCAGTACTTC. Amino acids: CASSYGTGTEGTQYF.

This chain links TRBV7-2 with TRBJ1-1, with 9 positions matching TRBD1. Germline V gene sequence: CDR1 SGHTA, CDR2 FQGNSA. Unmatched junction bases numbered 1, after V lost 0 bases and J lost 8 bases. CDR3 length: 13 residues. The CDR3 nucleotides read TGTGCCAGCAGCTTAGCGGGACAGGGAGAAGCTTTCTTT. Its protein product is CASSLAGQGEAFF.

This rearrangement joins TRBV2 to TRBJ1-2, with TRBD1 matching over 9 bases. This CDR3 has 14 amino acids. The junction had 1 base not matched to a gene; V was cut back by 4 bases and J by 1 base. Germline CDR1 is SNHLY and CDR2 is FYNNEI. The CDR3 loop is CASSGGQGNYGYTF. In nucleotides, the CDR3 is TGTGCCAGCAGTGGGGGACAGGGTAACTATGGCTACACCTTC.

CDR3 in DNA: TGTGCCAGCAGTGTCGTAGGGGTAACCGGGGAGCTGTTTTTT. As protein: CASSVVGVTGELFF. This chain joins TRBV2 and TRBJ2-2, with a weak D call TRBD1 (5 bases). This CDR3 region has 14 residues. With 4 bases removed from V and 5 bases from J, the gap between germline ends came to 11 bases. Germline CDR1 and CDR2: SNHLY and FYNNEI.

The CDR3 nucleotides read TGTGCCACCGTCAAGGGCTCCCCGGGGGACGAGCAGTACTTC. The encoded protein is CATVKGSPGDEQYF. V gene TRBV19 combines with J gene TRBJ2-7; D is perhaps TRBD2 (6 bases). CDR3 length: 14 amino acids. From germline, CDR1 is LNHDA and CDR2 SQIVND (reference sequence). V shed 10 bases and J shed 5 bases, with 21 bases lying between them. The complete variable domain, with remaining parts taken from reference TRBV19 and TRBJ2-7, reads DGGITQSPKYLFRKEGQNVTLSCEQNLNHDAMYWYRQDPGQGLRLIYYSQIVNDFQKGDIAEGYSVSREKKESFPLTVTSAQKNPTAFYLCATVKGSPGDEQYFGPGTRLTVT.

This clone occurred a few times. The gene calls are TRBV6-5 and TRBJ1-2; TRBD1 agrees at 7 bases. The CDR3 is made up of 14 amino acids. Unmatched junction bases numbered 4, after V lost 6 bases and J lost 0 bases. CDR1 is MNHEY and CDR2 is SVGAGI in the germline V gene. The chain's CDR3 is CASRRDSSNYGYTF. The CDR3 bases are TGTGCCAGCAGGCGGGACAGCTCTAACTATGGCTACACCTTC.

The rearrangement links TRBV28 to TRBJ1-5, with D possibly TRBD1 on 5 matching bases. From germline, CDR1 is MDHEN and CDR2 SYDVKM. The CDR3 runs 14 residues. Trimming stripped 7 bases from V and 4 bases from J, with 14 bases between. CDR3: CASKRAGQNQPQHF. For the CDR3, the DNA is TGTGCCAGCAAACGGGCAGGGCAAAATCAGCCCCAGCATTTT. Using reference TRBV28 and TRBJ1-5 for the parts outside the CDR3, the full variable domain is DVKVTQSSRYLVKRTGEKVFLECVQDMDHENMFWYRQDPGLGLRLIYFSYDVKMKEKGDIPEGYSVSREKKERFSLILESASTNQTSMYLCASKRAGQNQPQHFGDGTRLSIL.

The chain couples TRBV7-2 to TRBJ1-1; TRBD1 might be the D (6 bases). This CDR3 has 13 amino acids. V was clipped by 5 bases and J by 7 bases, with 14 bases between them. Germline V gives CDR1 SGHTA, CDR2 FQGNSA. CDR3 nucleotides: TGTGCCAGCAGCCTCCGGACAGCCAGTGAAGCTTTCTTT. This encodes CASSLRTASEAFF. The full variable domain, its missing parts supplied by reference TRBV7-2 and TRBJ1-1, is GAGVSQSPSNKVTEKGKDVELRCDPISGHTALYWYRQSLGQGLEFLIYFQGNSAPDKSGLPSDRFSAERTGGSVSTLTIQRTQQEDSAVYLCASSLRTASEAFFGQGTRLTVV.

The rearrangement uses TRBV7-2 and TRBJ2-6; 7 nucleotides align to TRBD1. The CDR3 loop spans 15 amino acids. Germline CDR1 SGHTA, CDR2 FQGNSA. V lost 2 bases to trimming and J lost 8 bases; unmatched junction nucleotides: 6. This CDR3 reads CASSLTPQGSNVLTF. Written as DNA, the CDR3 is TGTGCCAGCAGCTTAACCCCACAGGGGTCCAACGTCCTGACTTTC.

The chain links TRBV5-1 to TRBJ2-2, with 7 bases identical to TRBD1. The CDR3 runs to 15 residues. After removal of 4 bases from V and 6 bases from J, the junction contained 9 bases not matched to a gene. In germline, CDR1 is SGHRS, CDR2 YFSETQ. CDR3 region: CASSMLTGAPGELFF. In DNA, the CDR3 is TGCGCCAGCAGCATGCTAACAGGGGCCCCCGGGGAGCTGTTTTTT.

The chain uses TRBV28 and TRBJ1-2, with 8 bases fitting TRBD1. The CDR3 has 15 amino acids. Germline CDR1 is MDHEN and CDR2 is SYDVKM. Germline trimming cut 4 bases from V and 7 bases from J; bases unmatched to any gene: 11. The CDR3 sequence is CASSSLPQGALGYTF. In nucleotides, the CDR3 is TGTGCCAGCAGTTCCCTACCCCAGGGGGCGCTTGGCTACACCTTC.

V and J are TRBV5-5 and TRBJ2-3; TRBD2 aligns across 14 bases. CDR1 SGHKS and CDR2 YYEKEE come from the germline V gene (reference sequence). The ends lost 0 bases at V and 5 bases at J; junction bases unmatched: 5. The CDR3 runs 17 residues. The CDR3 protein is CASSLGLAGGPEDTQYF. The CDR3 coding sequence is TGTGCCAGCAGCTTGGGACTAGCGGGGGGGCCTGAAGATACGCAGTATTTT.

This clone was observed a handful of times. V gene TRBV2 combines with J gene TRBJ2-7; D unresolved. Trimming stripped 6 bases from V and 7 bases from J, with 7 bases between. Germline V CDR1 and CDR2: SNHLY, FYNNEI. The CDR3 is 10 residues long. DNA of the CDR3: TGTGCCAGCAGGTCGAGTGAGCAGTACTTC. Protein: CASRSSEQYF.

The chain combines TRBV6-1 with TRBJ1-5; the match to TRBD1 covers 10 bases. Germline V gives CDR1 MNHNS, CDR2 SASEGT. The CDR3 covers 15 residues. J was trimmed by 7 bases and V by 1 base; bases with no gene match: 4. In nucleotides, the CDR3 is TGTGCCAGCAGTGAAGGGACAGGGGGGGGACAGCCCCAGCATTTT. Protein product: CASSEGTGGGQPQHF.

The CDR3 nucleotides read TGCGCCAGCAGTCCCGGGACTGGGAGCGCCTATGGCTACACCTTC. Residues: CASSPGTGSAYGYTF. This chain joins TRBV5-1 and TRBJ1-2, with D perhaps matching TRBD1 (5 bases). In germline, CDR1 is SGHRS, CDR2 YFSETQ. The CDR3 has 15 residues. V was cut by 5 bases and J by 4 bases, with 18 bases left in between.

V gene TRBV5-1 combines with J gene TRBJ1-2, with 7 bases lining up with TRBD1. With 4 bases clipped from V and 4 bases from J, the junction kept 10 bases outside the gene matches. The CDR3 runs 15 residues. Germline assignment: CDR1 SGHRS and CDR2 YFSETQ. The CDR3 sequence is CASSQTGELGYGYTF. The CDR3 DNA reads TGCGCCAGCAGCCAAACAGGGGAGCTGGGCTATGGCTACACCTTC.